This section outlines one T cell receptor (beta chain) sequence together with its context. Its cognate antigen has yet to be identified. No base qualities exist here, and no much larger clone lies one base off it. Interpreted using the paper, the time point label stands for: individuals recovered from natural SARS-CoV-2 infection. The sample is drawn from a study of Ad26.COV2.S vaccination and SARS-CoV-2 variants (dated by TCRdb to the early 2020s). Regarding the complete study: TCRbeta repertoire sequencing was used to assess the specificity and breadth of SARS-CoV-2-reactive T cell receptors after Ad26.COV2.S vaccination. The TCR-sequenced set comprised approximately 32 samples: around 20 Ad26.COV2.S vaccine recipients, 5 placebo recipients and 8 SARS-CoV-2 convalescent individuals.

CDR1 and CDR2, per the germline V gene (reference sequence), are LGHDT and YNNKEL. V drops 4 bases and J drops 4 bases, leaving 13 bases in between. The cysteine opens and the phenylalanine closes a CDR3 of 15 amino acids. Only the CDR3 portion is preserved as DNA: 45 bases, with reading frame beginning at the first base. The immunoSEQ Assay was the method used to sequence TCRbeta CDR3 regions. After extraction, genomic DNA underwent amplification by bias-controlled multiplex PCR, followed by high-throughput sequencing. The authors processed their data as follows. To quantify the absolute abundance of every unique TCRbeta CDR3 region, sequences were collapsed and filtered. T cell fraction was estimated by normalizing TCRbeta template counts to usable DNA, with usable DNA measured through amplification of reference genes found in all nucleated cells. Repertoire TCRs were annotated as SARS-CoV-2-specific by exact matching of V gene, CDR3 amino acid sequence and J gene to a known reactive TCR set. The reference SARS-CoV-2 TCR set came from MIRA and was filtered for enrichment in COVID-19-positive ImmuneCODE repertoires, removing public or cross-reactive TCRs. Based on the MIRA antigens, annotated TCRs were further analysed at the level of specific ORF or position within ORF. Depth was the summed frequency of annotated unique rearrangements, while breadth was defined as annotated unique rearrangements over total unique productive rearrangements. Two-sided Wilcoxon rank-sum tests were used to compare TCR breadth between groups. Imported from immuneACCESS, the table was reduced by TCRdb to in-frame sequences with V and J called. These copies leave out some clones; in studies compared against another copy, an unresolved V gene accounts for under half, and the cause of the remainder is not known. V, J and clone size derive from that table, while D and trimming were established from the DNA sequence. This sample holds under 150,000 clones; 86% were observed only once. The ten largest clones add up to 5% of the sample.

Paper-wide results and their limitations: After vaccination, spike-specific CD8+ and CD4+ T cell responses were reported to show substantial breadth. Compared with placebo recipients, Ad26.COV2.S recipients showed higher spike-specific TCR breadth (P = 0.0014). It was noted by the authors that total T cell responses may have been underestimated by the TCR breadth and depth analyses. Vaccine and placebo recipients had similar non-spike TCR breadth, a finding consistent with the vaccine containing only spike.

This receptor chain uses TRBV3-1 (or the pseudogene TRBV3-2) and TRBJ2-2; the D gene cannot be named for sure. The receptor was derived from a human donor who had recovered from COVID-19. The material sequenced was peripheral blood, taken after recovery from COVID-19. The CDR3 here reads CASSPVNPSTGELFF. The DNA reads TGTGCCAGCAGCCCTGTCAACCCAAGCACCGGGGAGCTGTTTTTT.